This T cell receptor (beta chain) was recovered during a study of blood T cell repertoires in COVID-19. The germline CDR1 and CDR2 sequences are SEHNR and FQNEAQ (reference sequence). The trim removed 5 bases at V and 6 bases at J, leaving 10 bases unmatched. The CDR3 spans 15 residues. Per the original methods: By means of reference gene primer amplification, nucleated cell counts were estimated. Here immunoSEQ multiplex PCR was the method, and the copy in TCRdb shows in-frame clones only, minus some. V, J and clone size are taken as reported in that table, and D and trimming were inferred from the DNA itself. The sample lists 150,000 to 180,000 clones; roughly 80% were seen once.

The sequenced sample was peripheral blood. The chain recombines TRBV7-9 with TRBJ1-2; 9 bases fit TRBD1. The TCR comes from a man at least 80 years old with acute or convalescent COVID-19. This CDR3 is CASSVAGQGWDGYTF. As DNA, the CDR3 is TGTGCCAGCAGCGTCGCGGGACAGGGATGGGATGGCTACACCTTC.